The rows below give T cell receptor beta chains drawn from one sample of a study of immune reconstitution after stem cell transplant in scleroderma. Using its own MiXCR run on the RT-PCR reads, TCRdb lists one record per CDR3 protein. This sample has 1,500 to 2,500 distinct CDR3 sequences, with less than 20% found just once. Sampling was carried out before or after autologous hematopoietic stem cell transplantation (not recorded which). The receptor set was obtained from a female donor with systemic sclerosis. Both conserved end residues are part of each CDR3. Each record gives: J gene, clone size, D gene, V gene, CDR3 DNA, CDR3 protein. A D gene is named only where the DNA matches it firmly. Expanded clones get a size class; other rows say once, few or many, or leave the size out.

>TRBJ2-7|medium-sized|.|TRBV20-1
TGCAGTGCTGGGCGGACAGTACTCTCCTACGAGCAGTACTTC
CSAGRTVLSYEQYF
>TRBJ1-2|many|.|TRBV5-6
TGTGCCAGCAGCTTGGTTGACAGACAGAACTATGGCTACACCTTC
CASSLVDRQNYGYTF
>TRBJ2-4|.|.|TRBV23-1
TGCGTCAGCAGTCCGCGTCAGGGCGGGTACTTC
CVSSPRQGGYF
>TRBJ2-3|few|.|TRBV6-2/TRBV6-3
TGTGCCAGCAGTTGGGGACGGAGAGTCACAGATACGCAGTATTTT
CASSWGRRVTDTQYF
>TRBJ2-7|large|.|TRBV2
TGTGCCAGCAGTGACCACATGGACTACGAGCAGTACTTC
CASSDHMDYEQYF
>TRBJ1-1|medium-sized|.|TRBV7-9
TGTGCCAGCAGCTTAACGGAGTTGGGGACTGAAGCTTTCTTT
CASSLTELGTEAFF
>TRBJ2-3|.|TRBD2|TRBV29-1
TGCAGCGTCAAAGCTAGCGGGGGCACAGATACGCAGTATTTT
CSVKASGGTDTQYF
>TRBJ2-7|.|.|TRBV14
TGTGCCAGCAGCCAAGATAGGAGGGGGCAGTACTTC
CASSQDRRGQYF
>TRBJ2-5|few|.|TRBV19
TGTGCCAGTAGTATTGGGGGCGAGGAGACCCAGTACTTC
CASSIGGEETQYF
>TRBJ2-1|many|.|TRBV28
TGTGCCAGCAGTTTAGGGACTGCACCCGGGGGCTCCTACAATGAGCAGTTCTTC
CASSLGTAPGGSYNEQFF
>TRBJ2-1|.|.|TRBV20-1
TGCAGTGCTAGGGGTGGGAAAAGTCACAATGAGCAGTTCTTC
CSARGGKSHNEQFF
>TRBJ2-2|medium-sized|TRBD1|TRBV29-1
TGCAGCGTTGATGGGATTCCGGGACAGGGGACGGGCACCGGGGAGCTGTTTTTT
CSVDGIPGQGTGTGELFF
>TRBJ2-7|few|TRBD1|TRBV6-1
TGTGCCAGCAGTAGGTCAGGACAGGTTGGCGAGCAGTACTTC
CASSRSGQVGEQYF
>TRBJ2-7|large|.|TRBV20-1
TGCAGTGCTTCCCCCCTGGGCGAGCAGTACTTC
CSASPLGEQYF
>TRBJ2-7|medium-sized|.|TRBV27
TGTGCCAGCAGTTTTGTGACAGCGAGGGGGTCCTACGAGCAGTACTTC
CASSFVTARGSYEQYF
>TRBJ2-2|medium-sized|.|TRBV11-2
TGTGCCAGCAGCTTAGAACGCAGTCACACCGGGGAGCTGTTTTTT
CASSLERSHTGELFF
>TRBJ2-7|medium-sized|.|TRBV25-1
TGTGCCAGCAGTGAATCCGAGGGGCAGTACGAGCAGTACTTC
CASSESEGQYEQYF
>TRBJ2-3|medium-sized|TRBD2|TRBV5-1
TGCGCCAGCAGCTTGGCCCGGGGGGGCACAGATACGCAGTATTTT
CASSLARGGTDTQYF
>TRBJ2-5|many|.|TRBV7-7
TGTGCCAGCAGCCAGTTGTCCGGACCACAAGAGACCCAGTACTTC
CASSQLSGPQETQYF
>TRBJ1-5|medium-sized|.|TRBV10-3
TGTGCCATCAGTGAGTCAATGGAACAGCCCCAGCATTTT
CAISESMEQPQHF
>TRBJ2-2|.|TRBD1|TRBV24-1
TGTGCCACCAGTGATTCCCTTGACAGGGGGCGAATCTTCAGCGCCGGGGAGCTGTTTTTT
CATSDSLDRGRIFSAGELFF
>TRBJ2-7|medium-sized|TRBD2|TRBV6-2/TRBV6-3
TGTGCCAGCAGTTACTATCTAGCGGGGTCCTACGAGCAGTACTTC
CASSYYLAGSYEQYF
>TRBJ1-2|.|.|TRBV12-3/TRBV12-4
TGTGCCAGCGAAGGGACACCGGACGCCTATGGCTACACCTTC
CASEGTPDAYGYTF
>TRBJ1-2|many|.|TRBV9
TGTGCCAGCAGCGATGGACAGCACTATGGCTACACCTTC
CASSDGQHYGYTF
>TRBJ2-7|.|TRBD2|TRBV20-1
TGCAGTGCTGATCCTCTAGCGGGAGGTTCCTACGAGCAGTACTTC
CSADPLAGGSYEQYF
>TRBJ2-7|medium-sized|TRBD1|TRBV5-1
TGCGCCAGCAGCTTGGAGGCAGGGGGCGGTTGGGACGAGCAGTACTTC
CASSLEAGGGWDEQYF
>TRBJ1-4|few|.|TRBV2
TGTGCCAGCAGTGAGGTGGAATTCCTCGGGGAAAAACTGTTTTTT
CASSEVEFLGEKLFF
>TRBJ1-2|.|.|TRBV6-5
TGTGCCAGCAGTTACTCGGAGGGGGTAGTATATGGCTACACCTTC
CASSYSEGVVYGYTF
>TRBJ2-7|.|.|TRBV9
TGTGCCAGCAGCGTAGGGTTAGGGACCTCCTACGAGCAGTACTTC
CASSVGLGTSYEQYF
>TRBJ2-1|few|.|TRBV7-9
TGTGCCAGCAGTCCGTACAATGAGCAGTTCTTC
CASSPYNEQFF
>TRBJ2-7|few|TRBD1|TRBV7-6
TGTGCCAGCAGCCCGTACGGGACAGGGATCTACGAGCAGTACTTC
CASSPYGTGIYEQYF
>TRBJ2-7|.|TRBD1|TRBV30
TGTGCCTGGGGGACAGGGGGCTACGAGCAGTACTTC
CAWGTGGYEQYF
>TRBJ1-2|medium-sized|TRBD1|TRBV28
TGTGCCAGCAGACCCTCAGGGGGCATCTATGGCTACACCTTC
CASRPSGGIYGYTF
>TRBJ1-1|medium-sized|.|TRBV15
TGTGCCACCAGCCTTCCGGTCATATTGAACACTGAAGCTTTCTTT
CATSLPVILNTEAFF
>TRBJ2-2|medium-sized|.|TRBV29-1
TGCAGCGTTCTAGAGGACCGCACCGGGGAGCTGTTTTTT
CSVLEDRTGELFF
>TRBJ1-4|large|TRBD1|TRBV7-6
TGTGCCAGCAAAACCGGGACAGCTAATGAAAAACTGTTTTTT
CASKTGTANEKLFF
>TRBJ2-5|.|TRBD2|TRBV7-2
TGTGCCAGCAGCTTAGTAAGCGGGGAGAGGGAGACCCAGTACTTC
CASSLVSGERETQYF
>TRBJ1-5|.|TRBD1|TRBV7-3
TGTGCCAGCAGCCGAGACAGGGGCCAGCCCCAGCATTTT
CASSRDRGQPQHF
>TRBJ2-1|.|TRBD2|TRBV19
TGTGCCAGTAGCCGGGAGGGGGTTGTTTTGTCCTACAATGAGCAGTTCTTC
CASSREGVVLSYNEQFF
>TRBJ1-1|medium-sized|.|TRBV20-1
TGCAGTGCTAGAGATCAGCTCACTACCCTCGAAGCTTTCTTT
CSARDQLTTLEAFF
>TRBJ2-7|.|.|TRBV5-1
TGCGCCAGCAGCTTGATCGGCGGCTCCTACGAGCAGTACTTC
CASSLIGGSYEQYF
>TRBJ1-4|.|.|TRBV20-1
TGCAGTGCTAGAATGTCGGGAGAAAAACTGTTTTTT
CSARMSGEKLFF
>TRBJ2-1|medium-sized|.|TRBV5-6
TGTGCCAGCAGCTTGGCACTGAGGTCCTACAATGAGCAGTTCTTC
CASSLALRSYNEQFF
>TRBJ2-1|.|TRBD1|TRBV2
TGTGCCAGCAGTGACCCCACGGGACAGAGGTACAATGAGCAGTTCTTC
CASSDPTGQRYNEQFF
>TRBJ2-1|few|.|TRBV4-3
TGCGCCAGCAGCCAAGATCCGGGGGGCTACACCTACAATGAGCAGTTCTTC
CASSQDPGGYTYNEQFF